This T cell receptor beta chain was retrieved from a study of blood T cell repertoires in COVID-19. Overall study: Samples representing acute and convalescent COVID-19 were sourced from the United States, Italy and Spain. The cDNA or gDNA used as material had been derived from T cells, B-cell-depleted T cells, or PBMCs.

Authors' data handling: Estimated nucleated cell counts came from reference gene primer amplification. Produced via immunoSEQ multiplex PCR; TCRdb's table is partial and in-frame only. V and J calls and clone size are as listed in that table; D and trimming were resolved from the DNA. Found here are fewer than 250,000 clones, over 80% of them singletons; the top ten hold more than 6%. Per germline, CDR1 LGHDT and CDR2 YNNKEL (reference sequence). V lost 4 bases, J lost 1 base, and 16 bases lay in between. The CDR3 has 17 residues. V gene TRBV3-1 (or the pseudogene TRBV3-2) combines with J gene TRBJ2-2; weak D call: TRBD2 (6 bases). The sample taken for sequencing was peripheral blood. The sequence was obtained from a woman aged 55-75 years with active or convalescent COVID-19. CDR3 bases: TGTGCCAGCAGCCCCACTAGAAACGGGGGGAACACCGGGGAGCTGTTTTTT. Translated, it gives CASSPTRNGGNTGELFF.